A selection of T cell receptor beta chains follows, all from one sample in a study of long-term antiretroviral therapy in people with HIV. The table came from immunoSEQ multiplex PCR; TCRdb's copy has only in-frame clones and leaves some out. The data contain 15,000 or so clones, 60% to 80% of them singletons. The sample in question was unsorted PBMCs, obtained 0.5 years before starting antiretroviral therapy. These receptors originate from a woman aged 40 to 55 with HIV. Both conserved end residues are part of each CDR3. Fields, in order: J gene, clone size, V gene, D gene, CDR3 protein, CDR3 DNA. D genes are given only for firm matches. Expanded clones are given a class, and other clones once, few, many or no size at all.

j_gene: TRBJ1-5
abundance: -
v_gene: TRBV5-5
d_gene: -
CDR3aa: CASSLTWVGGRNQPQHF
CDR3nt: TGTGCCAGCAGCTTAACTTGGGTGGGGGGGCGAAATCAGCCCCAGCATTTT

j_gene: TRBJ2-7
abundance: once
v_gene: TRBV5-1
d_gene: TRBD2
CDR3aa: CASTRLAGSGEQYF
CDR3nt: TGCGCCAGCACTCGGCTAGCGGGAAGCGGCGAGCAGTACTTC

j_gene: TRBJ2-1
abundance: -
v_gene: TRBV9
d_gene: TRBD2
CDR3aa: CASSVGLAVSSYNEQFF
CDR3nt: TGTGCCAGCAGCGTAGGACTAGCGGTATCCTCCTACAATGAGCAGTTCTTC

j_gene: TRBJ1-2
abundance: once
v_gene: TRBV5-6
d_gene: -
CDR3aa: CASSLERILSYGYTF
CDR3nt: TGTGCCAGCAGCTTGGAGCGGATCCTGAGCTATGGCTACACCTTC

j_gene: TRBJ2-7
abundance: -
v_gene: TRBV19
d_gene: -
CDR3aa: CASSKRGYEQYF
CDR3nt: TGTGCCAGTAGTAAGAGGGGCTACGAGCAGTACTTC

j_gene: TRBJ1-2
abundance: -
v_gene: TRBV5-6
d_gene: -
CDR3aa: CASSLDTVGGKGYTF
CDR3nt: TGTGCCAGCAGCTTGGACACCGTGGGGGGCAAAGGCTACACCTTC

j_gene: TRBJ1-4
abundance: -
v_gene: TRBV21-1
d_gene: -
CDR3aa: CASSKIWPAATNEKLFF
CDR3nt: TGTGCCAGCAGCAAAATATGGCCTGCCGCAACTAATGAAAAACTGTTTTTT

j_gene: TRBJ2-1
abundance: -
v_gene: TRBV10-1
d_gene: -
CDR3aa: CASSPGLVYEQFF
CDR3nt: TGCGCCAGCAGTCCGGGCCTAGTCTATGAGCAGTTCTTC

j_gene: TRBJ2-2
abundance: -
v_gene: TRBV11-3
d_gene: -
CDR3aa: CASSSLANTGELFF
CDR3nt: TGTGCCAGCAGCTCCCTAGCGAACACCGGGGAGCTGTTTTTT

j_gene: TRBJ2-5
abundance: -
v_gene: TRBV5-1
d_gene: TRBD1
CDR3aa: CASSLGQGRETQYF
CDR3nt: TGCGCCAGCAGCTTGGGACAGGGACGGGAGACCCAGTACTTC

j_gene: TRBJ1-2
abundance: -
v_gene: TRBV5-6
d_gene: -
CDR3aa: CASTFNDKYDYTF
CDR3nt: TGTGCCAGCACCTTCAACGACAAATACGACTACACCTTC

j_gene: TRBJ2-2
abundance: -
v_gene: TRBV7-2
d_gene: TRBD2
CDR3aa: CASSPASGRAETGELFF
CDR3nt: TGTGCCAGCAGCCCGGCGAGCGGGAGGGCCGAAACCGGGGAGCTGTTTTTT

j_gene: TRBJ1-3
abundance: -
v_gene: TRBV5-1
d_gene: -
CDR3aa: CASSLEGGSGNTIYF
CDR3nt: TGCGCCAGCAGCTTGGAGGGTGGATCTGGAAACACCATATATTTT

j_gene: TRBJ2-1
abundance: once
v_gene: TRBV6-5
d_gene: TRBD2
CDR3aa: CASSYSTSGGKGEQFF
CDR3nt: TGTGCCAGCAGTTACTCGACTAGCGGGGGGAAGGGTGAGCAGTTCTTC

j_gene: TRBJ1-2
abundance: -
v_gene: TRBV9
d_gene: -
CDR3aa: CASSPMDSVNYGYTF
CDR3nt: TGTGCCAGCAGCCCGATGGACAGCGTTAACTATGGCTACACCTTC

j_gene: TRBJ2-2
abundance: -
v_gene: TRBV11-2
d_gene: TRBD1
CDR3aa: CASSQIPGQAPGELFF
CDR3nt: TGTGCCAGCAGCCAAATCCCGGGACAGGCTCCCGGGGAGCTGTTTTTT

j_gene: TRBJ2-5
abundance: -
v_gene: TRBV11-3
d_gene: -
CDR3aa: CASSGVGSAGETQYF
CDR3nt: TGTGCCAGCAGCGGAGTGGGGAGCGCAGGGGAGACCCAGTACTTC

j_gene: TRBJ2-3
abundance: -
v_gene: TRBV13
d_gene: -
CDR3aa: CASSLARLPTDTQYF
CDR3nt: TGTGCCAGCAGCTTAGCGCGACTACCCACAGATACGCAGTATTTT

j_gene: TRBJ1-2
abundance: -
v_gene: TRBV28
d_gene: -
CDR3aa: CASSFRARGDYGYTF
CDR3nt: TGTGCCAGCAGTTTCCGGGCCAGGGGCGACTATGGCTACACCTTC

j_gene: TRBJ1-5
abundance: -
v_gene: TRBV30
d_gene: -
CDR3aa: CAWSTDNSNQPQHF
CDR3nt: TGTGCCTGGAGCACCGACAATAGCAATCAGCCCCAGCATTTT

j_gene: TRBJ1-5
abundance: few
v_gene: TRBV30
d_gene: -
CDR3aa: CAWGQNNQPQHF
CDR3nt: TGTGCCTGGGGACAAAACAATCAGCCCCAGCATTTT

j_gene: TRBJ2-2
abundance: -
v_gene: TRBV12-5
d_gene: TRBD1
CDR3aa: CASGPRTGNTGELFF
CDR3nt: TGTGCTAGTGGTCCGCGGACAGGGAACACCGGGGAGCTGTTTTTT

j_gene: TRBJ2-2
abundance: few
v_gene: TRBV7-2
d_gene: -
CDR3aa: CASSAQNTGELFF
CDR3nt: TGTGCCAGCAGCGCACAAAACACCGGGGAGCTGTTTTTT

j_gene: TRBJ1-5
abundance: -
v_gene: TRBV7-8
d_gene: -
CDR3aa: CASSLSSYRTPNQPQHF
CDR3nt: TGTGCCAGCAGCTTAAGCTCCTATCGGACCCCAAATCAGCCCCAGCATTTT